The source of this T cell receptor beta chain is a study of T cell responses to AZD1222 COVID-19 vaccine. Trimming at V came to 3 bases and at J to 5 bases, leaving 7 bases not matched to a gene. The germline V gene has CDR1 MDHEN and CDR2 SYDVKM. This CDR3 has 15 residues. Produced via immunoSEQ multiplex PCR; TCRdb's table is partial and in-frame only. There are 100,000 to 150,000 clones in the sample; approximately 88% occur only once, and 15% to 20% lies in the top ten. The receptor was derived from an adult in good health. The material sequenced was peripheral blood, taken on day 0 of MenACWY control vaccination. This chain connects TRBV28 to TRBJ2-5; TRBD1 aligns across 9 bases. CDR3 in DNA: TGTGCCAGCAGTTTCCCGGGACAGGGTGGTGAGACCCAGTACTTC. It translates to CASSFPGQGGETQYF.